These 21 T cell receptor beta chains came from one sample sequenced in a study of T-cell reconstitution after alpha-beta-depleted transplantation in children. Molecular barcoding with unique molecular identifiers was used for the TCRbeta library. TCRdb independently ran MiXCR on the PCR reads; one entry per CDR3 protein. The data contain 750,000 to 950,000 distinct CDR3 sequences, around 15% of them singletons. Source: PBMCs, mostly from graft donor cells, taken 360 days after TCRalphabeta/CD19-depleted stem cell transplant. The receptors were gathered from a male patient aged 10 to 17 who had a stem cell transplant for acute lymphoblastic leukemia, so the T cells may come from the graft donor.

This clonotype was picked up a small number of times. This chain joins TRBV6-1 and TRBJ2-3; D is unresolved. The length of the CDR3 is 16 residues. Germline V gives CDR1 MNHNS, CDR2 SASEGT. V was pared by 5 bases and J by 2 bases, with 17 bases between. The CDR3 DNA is TGTGCCAGCAGTCGCCAGGTAGTTCGCGACACAGATACGCAGTATTTT. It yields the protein CASSRQVVRDTDTQYF.

The chain's CDR3 is CASSLDRGYQETQYF. CDR3 nucleotides: TGCGCCAGCAGCTTGGACAGGGGGTACCAAGAGACCCAGTACTTC. The chain employs TRBV5-1 and TRBJ2-5; 8 bases are shared with TRBD1. Germline lookup yields CDR1 SGHRS and CDR2 YFSETQ. CDR3 size: 15 residues. J lost 0 bases, V lost 0 bases, and 1 base had no gene match.

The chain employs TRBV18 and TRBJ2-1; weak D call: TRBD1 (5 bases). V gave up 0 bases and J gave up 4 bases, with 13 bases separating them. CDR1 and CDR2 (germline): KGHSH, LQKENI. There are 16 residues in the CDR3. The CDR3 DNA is TGTGCCAGCTCACCACCGAAGGGGTTCGTATACAATGAGCAGTTCTTC. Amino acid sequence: CASSPPKGFVYNEQFF.

DNA of the CDR3: TGCGCCAGCAGCTTGGTTCTAGCGGGAGTGGAGACCCAGTACTTC. Translation gives CASSLVLAGVETQYF. V is TRBV5-1 and J is TRBJ2-5; 10 bases line up with TRBD2. The CDR3 sequence is 15 residues long. The germline gives CDR1 SGHRS, CDR2 YFSETQ. After removal of 0 bases from V and 5 bases from J, the junction contained 4 bases not matched to a gene.

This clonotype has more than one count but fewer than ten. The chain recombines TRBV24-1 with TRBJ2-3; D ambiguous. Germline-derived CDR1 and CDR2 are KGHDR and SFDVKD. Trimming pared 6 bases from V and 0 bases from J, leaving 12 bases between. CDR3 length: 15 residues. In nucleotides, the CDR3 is TGTGCCACCAGTTTCGGCTCGACTAGCACAGATACGCAGTATTTT. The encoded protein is CATSFGSTSTDTQYF.

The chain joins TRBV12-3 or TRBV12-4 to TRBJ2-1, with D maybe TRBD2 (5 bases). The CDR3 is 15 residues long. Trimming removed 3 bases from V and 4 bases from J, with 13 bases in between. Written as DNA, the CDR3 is TGTGCCAGCAGTTTTCACGCTAGCTCTTACAATGAGCAGTTCTTC. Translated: CASSFHASSYNEQFF.

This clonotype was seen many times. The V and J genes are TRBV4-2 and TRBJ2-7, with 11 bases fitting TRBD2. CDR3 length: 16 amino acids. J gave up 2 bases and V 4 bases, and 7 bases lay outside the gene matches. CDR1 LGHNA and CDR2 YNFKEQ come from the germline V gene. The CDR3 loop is CASSLSGTSGPYEQYF. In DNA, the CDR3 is TGTGCCAGCAGCCTTTCCGGGACTAGCGGACCCTACGAGCAGTACTTC.

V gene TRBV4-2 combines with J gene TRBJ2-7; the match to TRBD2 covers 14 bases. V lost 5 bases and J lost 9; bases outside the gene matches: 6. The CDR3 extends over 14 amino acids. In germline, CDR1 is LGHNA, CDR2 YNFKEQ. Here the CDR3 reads CASSVGTSGSGQYF. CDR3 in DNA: TGTGCCAGCAGCGTCGGGACTAGCGGGAGCGGGCAGTACTTC.

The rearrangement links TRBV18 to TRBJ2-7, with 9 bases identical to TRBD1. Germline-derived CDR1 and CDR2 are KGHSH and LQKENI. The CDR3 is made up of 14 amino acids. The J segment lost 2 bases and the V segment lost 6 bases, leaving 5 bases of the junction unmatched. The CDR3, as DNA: TGTGCCAGCTCCCGGGACAGGGCTACCTACGAGCAGTACTTC. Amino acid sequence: CASSRDRATYEQYF. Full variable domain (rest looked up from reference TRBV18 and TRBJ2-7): NAGVMQNPRHLVRRRGQEARLRCSPMKGHSHVYWYRQLPEEGLKFMVYLQKENIIDESGMPKERFSAEFPKEGPSILRIQQVVRGDSAAYFCASSRDRATYEQYFGPGTRLTVT.

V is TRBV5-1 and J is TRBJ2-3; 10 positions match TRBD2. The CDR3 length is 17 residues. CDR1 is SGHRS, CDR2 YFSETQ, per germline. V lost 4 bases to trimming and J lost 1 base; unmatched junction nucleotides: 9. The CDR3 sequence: CASSATLAGERTDTQYF. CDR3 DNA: TGCGCCAGCAGCGCGACCCTAGCGGGAGAGCGCACAGATACGCAGTATTTT.

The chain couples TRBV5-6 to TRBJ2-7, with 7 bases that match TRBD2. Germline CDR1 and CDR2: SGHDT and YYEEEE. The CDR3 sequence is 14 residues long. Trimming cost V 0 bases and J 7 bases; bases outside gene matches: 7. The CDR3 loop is CASSLGGGGEEQYF. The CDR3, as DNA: TGTGCCAGCAGCTTGGGCGGGGGAGGTGAGGAGCAGTACTTC.

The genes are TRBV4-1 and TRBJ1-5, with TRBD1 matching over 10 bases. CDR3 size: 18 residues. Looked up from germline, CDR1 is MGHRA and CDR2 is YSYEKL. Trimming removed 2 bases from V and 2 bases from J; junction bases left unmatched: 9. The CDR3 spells CASSQWDRGGWGNQPQHF. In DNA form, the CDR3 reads TGCGCCAGCAGCCAATGGGACAGGGGAGGTTGGGGCAATCAGCCCCAGCATTTT.

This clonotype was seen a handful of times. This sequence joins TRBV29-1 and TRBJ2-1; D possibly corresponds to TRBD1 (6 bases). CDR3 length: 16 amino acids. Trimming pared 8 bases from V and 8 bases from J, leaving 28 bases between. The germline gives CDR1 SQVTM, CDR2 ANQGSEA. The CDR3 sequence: CSPGLSTGTSVDEQFF. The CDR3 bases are TGCAGCCCAGGCCTAAGTACAGGGACAAGCGTTGATGAGCAGTTCTTC.

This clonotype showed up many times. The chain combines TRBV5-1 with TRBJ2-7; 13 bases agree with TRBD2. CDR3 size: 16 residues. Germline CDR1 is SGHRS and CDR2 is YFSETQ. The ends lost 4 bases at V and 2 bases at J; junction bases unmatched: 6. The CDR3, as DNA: TGCGCCAGCAGCCCTAGACTAGCGGGAGGCCCCTACGAGCAGTACTTC. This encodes CASSPRLAGGPYEQYF.

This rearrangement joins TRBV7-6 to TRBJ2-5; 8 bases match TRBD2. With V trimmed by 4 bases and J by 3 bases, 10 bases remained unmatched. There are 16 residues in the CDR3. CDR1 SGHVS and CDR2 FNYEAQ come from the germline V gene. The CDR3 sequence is CASSSLLTSAKETQYF. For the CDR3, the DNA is TGTGCCAGCAGCTCCCTCTTGACTAGCGCTAAAGAGACCCAGTACTTC.

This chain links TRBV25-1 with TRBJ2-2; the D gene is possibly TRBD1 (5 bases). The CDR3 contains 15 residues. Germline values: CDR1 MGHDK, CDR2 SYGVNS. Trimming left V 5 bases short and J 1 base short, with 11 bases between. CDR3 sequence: CASSRQKMNTGELFF. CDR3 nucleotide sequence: TGTGCCAGCAGTCGACAGAAGATGAACACCGGGGAGCTGTTTTTT. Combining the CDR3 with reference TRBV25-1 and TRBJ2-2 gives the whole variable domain EADIYQTPRYLVIGTGKKITLECSQTMGHDKMYWYQQDPGMELHLIHYSYGVNSTEKGDLSSESTVSRIRTEHFPLTLESARPSHTSQYLCASSRQKMNTGELFFGEGSRLTVL.

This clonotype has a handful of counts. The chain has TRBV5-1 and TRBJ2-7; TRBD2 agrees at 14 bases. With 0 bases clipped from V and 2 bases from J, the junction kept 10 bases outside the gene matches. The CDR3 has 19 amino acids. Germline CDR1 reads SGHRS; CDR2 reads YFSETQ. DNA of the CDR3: TGCGCCAGCAGCTTGGGGATTCGGACTAGCGGGAGGCGGACCTACGAGCAGTACTTC. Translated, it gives CASSLGIRTSGRRTYEQYF. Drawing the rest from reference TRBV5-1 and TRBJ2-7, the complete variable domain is KAGVTQTPRYLIKTRGQQVTLSCSPISGHRSVSWYQQTPGQGLQFLFEYFSETQRNKGNFPGRFSGRQFSNSRSEMNVSTLELGDSALYLCASSLGIRTSGRRTYEQYFGPGTRLTVT.

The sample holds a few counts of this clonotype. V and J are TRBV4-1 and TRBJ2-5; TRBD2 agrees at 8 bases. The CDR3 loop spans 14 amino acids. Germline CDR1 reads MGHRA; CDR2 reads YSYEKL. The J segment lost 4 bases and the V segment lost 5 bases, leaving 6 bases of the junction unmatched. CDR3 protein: CASSSGTRGETQYF. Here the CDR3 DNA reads TGCGCCAGCAGCTCCGGGACTAGAGGAGAGACCCAGTACTTC.

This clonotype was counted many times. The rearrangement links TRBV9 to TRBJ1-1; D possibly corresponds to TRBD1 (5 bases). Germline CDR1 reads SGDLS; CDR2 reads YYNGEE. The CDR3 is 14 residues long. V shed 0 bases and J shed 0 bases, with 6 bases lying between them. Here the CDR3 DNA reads TGTGCCAGCAGCGTAGACAGGTTGAACACTGAAGCTTTCTTT. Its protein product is CASSVDRLNTEAFF.

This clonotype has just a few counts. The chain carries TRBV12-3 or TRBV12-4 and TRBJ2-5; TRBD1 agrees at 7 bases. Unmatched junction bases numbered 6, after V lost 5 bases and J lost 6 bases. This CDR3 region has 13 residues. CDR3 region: CASSPTGVKTQYF. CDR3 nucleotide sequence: TGTGCCAGCAGTCCCACAGGGGTAAAGACCCAGTACTTC.

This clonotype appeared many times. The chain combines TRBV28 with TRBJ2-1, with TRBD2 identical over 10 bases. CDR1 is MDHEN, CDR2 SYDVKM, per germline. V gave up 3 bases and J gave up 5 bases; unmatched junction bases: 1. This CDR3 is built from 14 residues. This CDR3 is CASSFLAGDNEQFF. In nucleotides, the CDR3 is TGTGCCAGCAGTTTCCTAGCGGGGGACAATGAGCAGTTCTTC.